The clone carrying this TCR beta chain was recorded once. The data stem from a study of blood T cell repertoires in COVID-19. Study as a whole: Collection of acute and convalescent COVID-19 samples took place in the United States, Italy and Spain.

The method was immunoSEQ multiplex PCR; TCRdb's version includes in-frame clones alone and lacks a portion of them. The sample has about 97,000 clones, around 84% seen once; the top ten hold around 2.9%. This TCR was sampled from a man between 50 and 59 years old with active or convalescent COVID-19. Source material: peripheral blood.

CDR3 DNA sequence: TGTGCCAGCAGTTACTCGAGGTTGGAGGGTGGAGGGCCCCAGCATTTT. As protein: CASSYSRLEGGGPQHF. This sequence joins TRBV6-5 and TRBJ1-5, with D unresolved. V lost 0 bases, J lost 9 bases, and 18 bases lay in between. This CDR3 region has 16 residues. CDR1 is MNHEY and CDR2 is SVGAGI in the germline V gene.